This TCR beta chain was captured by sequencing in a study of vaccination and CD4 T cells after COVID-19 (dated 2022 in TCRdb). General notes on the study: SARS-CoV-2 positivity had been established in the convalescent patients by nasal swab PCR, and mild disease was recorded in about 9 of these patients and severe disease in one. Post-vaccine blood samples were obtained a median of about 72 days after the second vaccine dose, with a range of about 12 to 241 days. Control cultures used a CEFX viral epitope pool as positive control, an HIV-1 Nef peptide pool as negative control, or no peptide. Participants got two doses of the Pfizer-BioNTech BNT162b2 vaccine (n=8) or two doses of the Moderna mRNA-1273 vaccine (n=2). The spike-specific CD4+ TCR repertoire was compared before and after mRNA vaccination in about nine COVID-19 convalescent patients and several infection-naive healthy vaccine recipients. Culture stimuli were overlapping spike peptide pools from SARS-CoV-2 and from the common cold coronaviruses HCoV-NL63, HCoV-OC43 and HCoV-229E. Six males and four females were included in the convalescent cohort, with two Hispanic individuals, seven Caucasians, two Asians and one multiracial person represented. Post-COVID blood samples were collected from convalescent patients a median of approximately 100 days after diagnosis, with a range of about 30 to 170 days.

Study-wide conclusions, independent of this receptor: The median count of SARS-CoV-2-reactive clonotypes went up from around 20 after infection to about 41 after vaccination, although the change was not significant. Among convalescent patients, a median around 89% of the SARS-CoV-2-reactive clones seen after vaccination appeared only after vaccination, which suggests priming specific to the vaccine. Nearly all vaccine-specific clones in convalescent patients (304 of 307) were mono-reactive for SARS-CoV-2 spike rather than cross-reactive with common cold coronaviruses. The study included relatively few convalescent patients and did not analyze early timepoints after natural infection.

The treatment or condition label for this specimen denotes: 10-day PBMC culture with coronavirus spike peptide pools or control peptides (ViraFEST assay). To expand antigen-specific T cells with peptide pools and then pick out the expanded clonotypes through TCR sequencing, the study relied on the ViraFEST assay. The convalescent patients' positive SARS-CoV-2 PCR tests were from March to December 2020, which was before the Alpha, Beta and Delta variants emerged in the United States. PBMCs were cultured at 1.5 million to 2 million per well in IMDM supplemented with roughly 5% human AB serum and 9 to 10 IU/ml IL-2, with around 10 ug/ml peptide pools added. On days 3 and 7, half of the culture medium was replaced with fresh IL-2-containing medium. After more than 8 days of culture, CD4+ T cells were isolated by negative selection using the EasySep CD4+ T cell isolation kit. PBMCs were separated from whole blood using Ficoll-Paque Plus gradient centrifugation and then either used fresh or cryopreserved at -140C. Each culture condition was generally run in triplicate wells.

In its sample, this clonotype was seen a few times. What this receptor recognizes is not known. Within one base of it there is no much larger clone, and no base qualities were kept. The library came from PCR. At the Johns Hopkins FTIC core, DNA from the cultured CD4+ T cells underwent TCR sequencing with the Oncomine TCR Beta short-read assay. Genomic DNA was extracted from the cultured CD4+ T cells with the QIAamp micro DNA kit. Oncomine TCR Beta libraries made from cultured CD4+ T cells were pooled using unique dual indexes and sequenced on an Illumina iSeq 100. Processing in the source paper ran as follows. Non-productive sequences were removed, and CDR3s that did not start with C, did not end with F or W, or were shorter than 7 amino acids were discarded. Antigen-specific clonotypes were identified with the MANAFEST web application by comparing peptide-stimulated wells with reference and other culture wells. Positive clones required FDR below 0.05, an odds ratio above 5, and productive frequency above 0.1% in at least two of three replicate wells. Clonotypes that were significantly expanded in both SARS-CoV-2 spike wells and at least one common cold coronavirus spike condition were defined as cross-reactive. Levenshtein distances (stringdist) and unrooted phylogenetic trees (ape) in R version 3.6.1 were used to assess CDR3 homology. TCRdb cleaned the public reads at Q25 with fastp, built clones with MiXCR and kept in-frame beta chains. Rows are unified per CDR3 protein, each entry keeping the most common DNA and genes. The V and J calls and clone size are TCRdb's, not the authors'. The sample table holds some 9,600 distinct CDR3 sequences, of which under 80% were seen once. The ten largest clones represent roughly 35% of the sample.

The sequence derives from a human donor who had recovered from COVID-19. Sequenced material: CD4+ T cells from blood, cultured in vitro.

The CDR3 amino acid sequence is: CASGGYSSPLHF. The nucleotide sequence is TGTGCCAGCGGGGGTTATAGCTCACCCCTCCACTTT. The chain links TRBV27 with TRBJ1-6; TRBD1 could be the D gene, as 5 bases match. From the germline V gene (reference sequence), CDR1 is MNHEY and CDR2 is SMNVEV. From its cysteine to its phenylalanine, the CDR3 spans 12 amino acids. The DNA shown is the 36-base CDR3, in frame from base 1. Cut back by 8 bases and 10 bases, the V and J ends lie 12 bases apart.